The present T cell receptor beta chain was sequenced within a study of shared clonotypes between healthy human individuals. Sequencing used immunoSEQ multiplex PCR; TCRdb keeps in-frame clones, though not all of them. This table has about 1 million clones, under 80% appearing once. The CDR3 runs to 15 residues. Germline-derived CDR1 and CDR2 are SGDLS and YYNGEE. Trimming removed 3 bases from V and 5 bases from J; junction bases left unmatched: 10. This chain links TRBV9 with TRBJ1-2, with 7 bases matching TRBD1. The material sequenced was memory CD4+ T cells sorted from blood. Indicated subset: CD45RA-negative fraction. This clonotype was sampled from a man aged 18 to 29 in good health. CDR3 nucleotides: TGTGCCAGCAGCGAACAGGACAGGACGTCGTATGGCTACACCTTC. It encodes CASSEQDRTSYGYTF.